This T cell receptor beta chain emerged from a study of T-cell memory formation after mild COVID-19. General observations from the study: Whereas later expanders leaned CD4+, clones contracting day 15 to 85 showed a balanced CD4/CD8 makeup. Pre-infection memory contained some responding clones, which suggested that cross-reactive memory had joined.

V shed 2 bases and J shed 2 bases, with 19 bases lying between them. The CDR3 sequence is 17 residues long. The germline V gene encodes CDR1 LGHNA and CDR2 YNFKEQ. Concerning this clonotype itself: The antigen is not known.

Using constant-segment primers, 5'RACE produced TCR alpha and TCR beta cDNA libraries carrying sample barcodes and UMIs. MiXCR, run by TCRdb on the 5' RACE reads, gives a single entry per CDR3 protein. The sample contains hundreds of thousands of distinct CDR3 sequences, around 27% of which appear only once. The TCR sequence derives from an adult woman who had mild COVID-19 (a few samples of this study predate the infection). Cell type and time point are not known. This chain connects TRBV4-2 to TRBJ2-7, with D perhaps matching TRBD1 or TRBD2 (6 bases each). Sample: PBMCs or a T cell subset sorted from them (not recorded which). CDR3 in amino acids: CASSQWGWGATTYEQYF. The CDR3 region has the DNA TGTGCCAGCAGCCAATGGGGTTGGGGGGCTACCACCTACGAGCAGTACTTC.